A single sample is the source of the 20 T cell receptor beta chains below, sequenced in a study of cytomegalovirus exposure and HLA in healthy donors. The study ran its PCR with 60 Vbeta and 13 Jbeta primers. Sequencing used immunoSEQ multiplex PCR; TCRdb keeps in-frame clones, though not all of them. The sample carries roughly 120,000 clones, about 66% recorded once. Sequenced material: PBMCs. These receptors were taken from a man between 25 and 39 years old in good health and CMV-seropositive.

V gene TRBV9 combines with J gene TRBJ2-7; D possibly corresponds to TRBD2 (5 bases). Germline lookup yields CDR1 SGDLS and CDR2 YYNGEE. Trimming took off 4 bases at V and 1 base at J, with 12 bases between the two ends. The CDR3 loop spans 14 amino acids. This CDR3 reads CASSPTPGSYEQYF. The DNA for the CDR3 is TGTGCCAGCAGCCCAACTCCGGGGTCCTACGAGCAGTACTTC.

This clone has a handful of counts. The chain uses TRBV6-5 and TRBJ1-1; D possibly corresponds to TRBD1 (6 bases). The germline V gene encodes CDR1 MNHEY and CDR2 SVGAGI. The CDR3 covers 15 residues. The ends were cut back, 0 bases at V and 4 bases at J, with 12 bases in the middle. The CDR3 is CASSYSGRGGTEAFF. DNA of the CDR3: TGTGCCAGCAGTTACTCAGGCAGGGGCGGCACTGAAGCTTTCTTT.

The chain is built from TRBV9 and TRBJ2-5, with D perhaps TRBD1 (6 bases). The CDR3 extends over 15 amino acids. V lost 1 base to trimming and J lost 3 bases, with 13 bases between them. Germline V gene sequence: CDR1 SGDLS, CDR2 YYNGEE. CDR3 loop: CASSVWGHRKETQYF. CDR3 in DNA: TGTGCCAGCAGCGTATGGGGACACCGAAAAGAGACCCAGTACTTC.

V usage is TRBV5-1 and J usage is TRBJ1-5; 7 bases map to TRBD1. The V gene's germline CDR1 is SGHRS and CDR2 YFSETQ. This CDR3 has 14 residues. J gave up 5 bases and V 4 bases, and 6 bases lay outside the gene matches. CDR3 nucleotide sequence: TGCGCCAGCAGCCTGACAGGGCCGGATCAGCCCCAGCATTTT. It translates to CASSLTGPDQPQHF.

This clone occurred a few times. The chain carries TRBV2 and TRBJ1-1; no clear D. Per the germline V gene, CDR1 is SNHLY and CDR2 is FYNNEI. V was trimmed by 7 bases and J by 5 bases, leaving 14 bases between them. The length of the CDR3 is 13 residues. CDR3 in DNA: TGTGCCAGCACTTACGCCGAGAGGACTGAAGCTTTCTTT. Translated: CASTYAERTEAFF.

The gene calls are TRBV5-4 and TRBJ2-1, with D tentatively TRBD2 (6 bases). Germline lookup yields CDR1 SGHNT and CDR2 YYREEE (reference sequence). With 4 bases removed from V and 7 bases from J, the gap between germline ends came to 21 bases. The CDR3 runs 16 residues. The CDR3 reads CASSGIGSGLENEQFF. CDR3 sequence (DNA): TGTGCCAGCAGCGGAATCGGGAGTGGGTTGGAGAATGAGCAGTTCTTC.

The V and J genes are TRBV9 and TRBJ1-4; TRBD1 is a possible D gene (6 bases). Trimming took off 0 bases at V and 3 bases at J, with 15 bases between the two ends. Germline V gene sequence: CDR1 SGDLS, CDR2 YYNGEE. This CDR3 is 17 amino acids long. CDR3 nucleotide sequence: TGTGCCAGCAGCGTAGAGGGGGGGGCCTCAGCTAATGAAAAACTGTTTTTT. Its translation is CASSVEGGASANEKLFF.

J is TRBJ2-1 and V is TRBV5-1; 10 bases fit TRBD2. Trimming at V came to 4 bases and at J to 9 bases, leaving 10 bases not matched to a gene. This CDR3 comprises 15 residues. Per germline, CDR1 SGHRS and CDR2 YFSETQ. The CDR3 loop reads CASSVSGTSEGEQFF. As DNA, the CDR3 is TGCGCCAGCAGCGTATCCGGGACTAGCGAAGGTGAGCAGTTCTTC.

The rearrangement uses TRBV5-1 and TRBJ1-3; 11 bases are a match to TRBD1. There are 15 residues in the CDR3. Germline V gene sequence: CDR1 SGHRS, CDR2 YFSETQ. Trimming at V came to 4 bases and at J to 2 bases, leaving 2 bases not matched to a gene. CDR3 sequence: CASSTGQGAGNTIYF. The CDR3 region has the DNA TGCGCCAGCAGCACGGGACAGGGGGCTGGAAACACCATATATTTT. Full variable domain (missing parts from reference TRBV5-1 and TRBJ1-3): KAGVTQTPRYLIKTRGQQVTLSCSPISGHRSVSWYQQTPGQGLQFLFEYFSETQRNKGNFPGRFSGRQFSNSRSEMNVSTLELGDSALYLCASSTGQGAGNTIYFGEGSWLTVV.

The chain links TRBV13 to TRBJ1-4; 9 bases align to TRBD1. Germline V lookup: CDR1 PRHDT, CDR2 FYEKMQ (reference sequence). The junction had 5 bases not matched to a gene; V was cut back by 5 bases and J by 7 bases. The CDR3 covers 14 residues. The CDR3 bases are TGTGCCAGCAGCACAACAGGGGGCCGTGAAAAACTGTTTTTT. It encodes CASSTTGGREKLFF.

The genes are TRBV6-8 and TRBJ2-7; D is possibly TRBD2 (7 bases). Trimming pared 4 bases from V and 6 bases from J, leaving 19 bases between. Germline V gene lookup returns CDR1 MNHGY and CDR2 SAAAGT. The CDR3 sequence is 15 residues long. The CDR3 DNA is TGTGCCAGCAGTTCCCCCGGGGGGACAATGGGCGAGCAGTACTTC. Translating gives CASSSPGGTMGEQYF.

In its sample, this clone was seen once. The chain couples TRBV6-5 to TRBJ2-7; D may be TRBD2 (7 bases). The CDR3 is 12 amino acids. V was pared by 8 bases and J by 7 bases, with 15 bases between. Germline assignment: CDR1 MNHEY and CDR2 SVGAGI. CDR3 region: CASLAAGVEQYF. Here the CDR3 DNA reads TGTGCCAGCCTAGCGGCAGGGGTAGAGCAGTACTTC.

The chain is built from TRBV5-6 and TRBJ2-1; TRBD2 aligns across 12 bases. The CDR3 sequence is 16 residues long. Germline values: CDR1 SGHDT, CDR2 YYEEEE. J gave up 4 bases and V 4 bases, and 6 bases lay outside the gene matches. CDR3 region: CASSPGLAGLYNEQFF. The DNA of the CDR3 is TGTGCCAGCAGCCCAGGACTAGCGGGACTATACAATGAGCAGTTCTTC.

The J gene is TRBJ2-7, the V gene TRBV6-5, with D maybe TRBD2 (6 bases). Germline CDR1 and CDR2: MNHEY and SVGAGI. There are 14 residues in the CDR3. V was cut by 0 bases and J by 6 bases, with 12 bases left in between. CDR3 protein: CASSYSGGGFEQYF. Written as DNA, the CDR3 is TGTGCCAGCAGTTACTCGGGTGGAGGGTTCGAGCAGTACTTC.

J is TRBJ2-2 and V is TRBV5-1; 7 nucleotides align to TRBD1. This CDR3 region has 15 residues. The J segment lost 3 bases and the V segment lost 2 bases, leaving 4 bases of the junction unmatched. Germline CDR1 and CDR2: SGHRS and YFSETQ. The CDR3 reads CASSLDRAYTGELFF. CDR3 nucleotide sequence: TGCGCCAGCAGCTTAGACAGGGCCTACACCGGGGAGCTGTTTTTT.

A few counts support this clone. This chain uses TRBV6-5 with TRBJ1-6; 7 nucleotides align to TRBD1. Germline V gene sequence: CDR1 MNHEY, CDR2 SVGAGI. The V segment lost 5 bases and the J segment 7 bases; nucleotides outside the gene matches: 8. CDR3 size: 15 residues. The CDR3 DNA is TGTGCCAGCAGTGCGACCGGGACAGCGAATTCACCCCTCCACTTT. It translates to CASSATGTANSPLHF.

This sequence joins TRBV15 and TRBJ2-3, with 8 bases lining up with TRBD2. Trimming cost V 0 bases and J 0 bases; bases outside gene matches: 2. CDR1 is LNHNV and CDR2 is YYDKDF in the germline V gene (reference sequence). CDR3 length equals 16 residues. DNA for the CDR3: TGTGCCACCAGCAGAGAACCTAGCGGGAGCACAGATACGCAGTATTTT. Protein product: CATSREPSGSTDTQYF.

CDR3 sequence: CASSSSMNYEQYF. For the CDR3, the DNA is TGTGCCAGCTCTTCCTCTATGAATTACGAGCAGTACTTC. The chain carries TRBV6-5 and TRBJ2-7; no clear D. Per germline, CDR1 MNHEY and CDR2 SVGAGI. The CDR3 contains 13 residues. Between the trimmed V and J ends, which lost 8 bases and 4 bases, there was a span of 15 bases.

The chain recombines TRBV5-1 with TRBJ2-5; the D gene is possibly TRBD2 (5 bases). Germline assignment: CDR1 SGHRS and CDR2 YFSETQ. Trimming removed 4 bases at V and 1 base at J, with 11 bases between. The CDR3 spans 14 residues. DNA of the CDR3: TGCGCCAGCAGCCCGGGGAGTACCCAAGAGACCCAGTACTTC. Protein: CASSPGSTQETQYF.

The chain couples TRBV19 to TRBJ2-1, with a weak D call TRBD1 (5 bases). Germline V gene data show CDR1 as LNHDA and CDR2 as SQIVND (reference sequence). V dropped 4 bases and J dropped 3 bases, with 13 bases sitting between them. The CDR3 loop spans 15 amino acids. This chain's CDR3 is CASSTIGEGYNEQFF. CDR3 bases: TGTGCCAGTAGTACCATAGGGGAAGGCTACAATGAGCAGTTCTTC.